Presented here are 2 T cell receptor beta chains from one specimen sequenced in a study of T-cell reconstitution after alpha-beta-depleted transplantation in children. TCRbeta library preparation incorporated unique molecular identifiers. Each CDR3 protein gets one entry after TCRdb re-called the PCR reads with MiXCR. Seen here are 350,000 to 500,000 distinct CDR3 sequences, around two fifths observed once, and the top ten hold 25% to 30%. Sequencing used PBMCs, obtained before TCRalphabeta/CD19-depleted stem cell transplant. The receptors here all came from a girl aged 2-10 years with aplastic anemia, due to receive a stem cell transplant.

V gene TRBV28 combines with J gene TRBJ1-5; TRBD1 is a possible D gene (6 bases). The germline V gene has CDR1 MDHEN and CDR2 SYDVKM. The CDR3 totals 13 residues. V lost 7 bases and J 7 bases, leaving 14 bases between the germline ends. The DNA for the CDR3 is TGTGCCAGCACCGCCCAGGGGTTACAGCCCCAGCATTTT. This encodes CASTAQGLQPQHF. The whole variable domain, remainder taken from reference TRBV28 and TRBJ1-5, is DVKVTQSSRYLVKRTGEKVFLECVQDMDHENMFWYRQDPGLGLRLIYFSYDVKMKEKGDIPEGYSVSREKKERFSLILESASTNQTSMYLCASTAQGLQPQHFGDGTRLSIL.

This chain connects TRBV20-1 to TRBJ1-2; D ambiguous. This CDR3 contains 13 residues. CDR1 DFQATT and CDR2 SNEGSKA come from the germline V gene (reference sequence). V lost 2 bases and J lost 0, with 7 bases in between. CDR3: CSARFQANYGYTF. CDR3 in DNA: TGCAGTGCTAGATTCCAGGCTAACTATGGCTACACCTTC.